This is a list of T cell receptor beta chains from one sample in a study of blood T cell repertoires in COVID-19. Profiled with immunoSEQ multiplex PCR; TCRdb holds only in-frame clones, not every one. The data contain hundreds of thousands of clones, 75% to 90% of them singletons. The sequenced sample consisted of PBMCs or T cells enriched from blood (not recorded which). The receptors here all came from a man aged 25-45 years who had recovered from COVID-19. The CDR3 runs from the conserved cysteine through the conserved F or W. A D gene is named only where the DNA matches it firmly. Clone size is stated in some rows and not others, as once, few, many or a class when expanded.

>TRBV29-1|NA|TRBJ2-1|TRBD2
TGCAGCGTGGGACTAGCGGAAAAAAACAATGAGCAGTTCTTC
CSVGLAEKNNEQFF
>TRBV24-1|NA|TRBJ2-7|TRBD2
TGTGCCACCAGTGAAGCTAGCGGGGCCTACGAGCAGTACTTC
CATSEASGAYEQYF
>TRBV27|NA|TRBJ2-3|TRBD2
TGTGCCAGCAGTCACCTCCCCGGGACTAGCGACCCCACAGATACGCAGTATTTT
CASSHLPGTSDPTDTQYF
>TRBV6-4|NA|TRBJ2-1|NA
TGTGCCAGCAGTGCCGTAGGGACTCACAATGAGCAGTTCTTC
CASSAVGTHNEQFF
>TRBV18|NA|TRBJ2-3|TRBD1
TGTGCCAGCTCACAAGGACAGGGGTCAGATACGCAGTATTTT
CASSQGQGSDTQYF
>TRBV30|NA|TRBJ1-5|NA
TGTGCCTGGAGTGTAGCCTGGAATCAGCCCCAGCATTTT
CAWSVAWNQPQHF
>TRBV5-1|NA|TRBJ2-1|NA
TGCGCCAGCAGCTTGGAGCCCTTCCGGGAGCAGTTCTTC
CASSLEPFREQFF
>TRBV3-1/TRBV3-2|NA|TRBJ2-1|TRBD2
TGTGCCAGCAGCCTTCGAGGTGGGGGTAGCGGGAGGGGTGAGCAGTTCTTC
CASSLRGGGSGRGEQFF
>TRBV2|once|TRBJ1-4|NA
TGTGCCAGCAGTGAACTGAGAACTAATGAAAAACTGTTTTTT
CASSELRTNEKLFF
>TRBV28|NA|TRBJ1-2|TRBD1
TGTGCCAGCACTTTGACAGGGGGCTATGGCTACACCTTC
CASTLTGGYGYTF